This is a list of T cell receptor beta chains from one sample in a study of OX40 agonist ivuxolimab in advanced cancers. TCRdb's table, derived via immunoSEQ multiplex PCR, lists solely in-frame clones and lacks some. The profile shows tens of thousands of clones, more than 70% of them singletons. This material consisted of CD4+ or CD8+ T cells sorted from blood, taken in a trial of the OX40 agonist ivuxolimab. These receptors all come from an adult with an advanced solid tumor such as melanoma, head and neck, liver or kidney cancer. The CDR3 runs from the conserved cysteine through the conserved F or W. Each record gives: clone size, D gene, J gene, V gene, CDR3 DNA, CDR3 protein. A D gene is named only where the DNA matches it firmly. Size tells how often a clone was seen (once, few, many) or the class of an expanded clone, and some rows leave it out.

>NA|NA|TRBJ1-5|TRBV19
TGTGCCAGTAGCGCCATGTCGGGGGTGAGTCAGCCCCAGCATTTT
CASSAMSGVSQPQHF
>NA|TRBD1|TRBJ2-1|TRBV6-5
TGTGCCAGCAGACTGGGACAGGGCGTTGGTGAGCAGTTCTTC
CASRLGQGVGEQFF
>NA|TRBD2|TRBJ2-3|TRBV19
TGTGCCAGTAGTATCCCCCCTGGACTAGCGGGAGGGCCGAGCACAGATACGCAGTATTTT
CASSIPPGLAGGPSTDTQYF
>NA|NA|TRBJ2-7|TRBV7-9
TGTGCCAGCAGCCCCTTGAACTCCTACGAGCAGTACTTC
CASSPLNSYEQYF
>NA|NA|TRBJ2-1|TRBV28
TGTGCCAGCAGTTTATCGGCAGTGTTTGGTGAGCAGTTCTTC
CASSLSAVFGEQFF
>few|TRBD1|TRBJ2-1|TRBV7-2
TGTGCCAGCAGCAGGGGACAGAACAATGAGCAGTTCTTC
CASSRGQNNEQFF
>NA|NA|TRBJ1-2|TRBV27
TGTGCCAGCAGTTTTAGGCAGGGTCAGAGTGGCTACACCTTC
CASSFRQGQSGYTF
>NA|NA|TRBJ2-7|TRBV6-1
TGTGCCAGCCCCGGAGACAGGTGGGGATCCTACGAGCAGTACTTC
CASPGDRWGSYEQYF
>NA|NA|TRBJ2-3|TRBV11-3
TGTGCCAGCAGCTCAATTTGGGGACCAGATACGCAGTATTTT
CASSSIWGPDTQYF
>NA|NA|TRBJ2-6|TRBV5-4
TGTGCCAGCAGCTTGGCTGGGGGTTTAATCGGCTCTGGGGCCAACGTCCTGACTTTC
CASSLAGGLIGSGANVLTF
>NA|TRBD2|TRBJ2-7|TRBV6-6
TGTGCCAGCAGCACCGGGACTAGCGTTTCCTACGAGCAGTACTTC
CASSTGTSVSYEQYF
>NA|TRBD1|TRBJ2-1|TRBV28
TGTGCCAGCAGTGTGGGACAGATCTACAATGAGCAGTTCTTC
CASSVGQIYNEQFF